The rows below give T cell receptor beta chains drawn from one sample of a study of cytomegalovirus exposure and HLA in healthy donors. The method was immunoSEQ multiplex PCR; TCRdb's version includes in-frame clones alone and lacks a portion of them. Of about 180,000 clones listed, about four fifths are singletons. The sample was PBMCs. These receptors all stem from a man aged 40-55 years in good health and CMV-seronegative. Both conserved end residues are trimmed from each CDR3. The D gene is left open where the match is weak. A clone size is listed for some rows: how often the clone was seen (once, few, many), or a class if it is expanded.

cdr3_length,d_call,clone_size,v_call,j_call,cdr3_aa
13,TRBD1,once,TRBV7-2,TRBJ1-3,ASRTGGIAGNTIY
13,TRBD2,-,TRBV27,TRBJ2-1,ASKTGTSGSYEQF
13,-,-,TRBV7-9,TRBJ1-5,ASSLASQGNQPQH
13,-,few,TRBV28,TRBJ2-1,ASSTFRQGRNEQF
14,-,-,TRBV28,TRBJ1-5,ASKGEGPLSNQPQH
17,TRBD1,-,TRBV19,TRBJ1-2,ASILRPGTGRGANYGYT
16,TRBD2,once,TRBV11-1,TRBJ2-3,ASRLRTSGGPRTDTQY
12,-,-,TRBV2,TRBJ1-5,ASRAGNSNQPQH
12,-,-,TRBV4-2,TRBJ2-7,ASSQGQVQNEQY
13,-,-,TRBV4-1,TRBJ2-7,ASSPTGALGNEQY
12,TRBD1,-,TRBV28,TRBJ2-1,ASTRQGADNEQF
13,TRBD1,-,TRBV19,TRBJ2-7,ASSLYPGQAYEQY
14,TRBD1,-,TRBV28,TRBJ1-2,ASSFPSVGQGNGYT
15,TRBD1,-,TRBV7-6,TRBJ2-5,ASSPRPTGAVKETQY
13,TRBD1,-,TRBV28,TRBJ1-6,ASTPHRGRVSPLH
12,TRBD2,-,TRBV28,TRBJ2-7,ASSLGGRAYEQY
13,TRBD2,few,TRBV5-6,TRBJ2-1,ASSLQLAAYNEQF
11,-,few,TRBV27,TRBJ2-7,ASSLQENYEQY
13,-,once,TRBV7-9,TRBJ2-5,SSSLYDSIQETQY
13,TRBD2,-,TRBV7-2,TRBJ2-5,ASTPGGGGGETQY
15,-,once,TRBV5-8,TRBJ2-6,ASSLGQVFSGANVLT
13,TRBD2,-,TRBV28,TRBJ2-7,ASSWTSGRSGEQY
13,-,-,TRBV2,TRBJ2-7,ASRGGRQGTYEQY